The clone carrying this T cell receptor beta chain was picked up a small number of times. Its antigen is still unknown. This sample is part of a study of T cell responses to AZD1222 COVID-19 vaccine. Overall study results and limits: None of the repertoires were sampled until the peak T cell response had passed. White British donors predominated, females outnumbered males, and clonal diversity was possibly underestimated.

Analysis merged second doses at about 4 or about 12 weeks. Libraries were prepared by immunoSEQ multiplex PCR; TCRdb keeps only in-frame clonotypes and omits some of them. The sample carries some 170,000 clones, around 89% recorded once. The CDR3 is 12 amino acids. Per germline, CDR1 SNHLY and CDR2 FYNNEI. V lost 6 bases and J 5 bases, leaving 10 bases between the germline ends. The source is an adult who received the AZD1222 COVID-19 vaccine. Sequenced material: peripheral blood, taken 28 days after the second AZD1222 dose. V usage is TRBV2 and J usage is TRBJ2-5; possibly TRBD2 for D (6 bases). Written as DNA, the CDR3 is TGTGCCAGCAGGGGGGGAATTGAGACCCAGTACTTC. Translating it yields CASRGGIETQYF.